One and the same sample provided the 31 T cell receptor beta chains below, sequenced in a study of shared clonotypes between healthy human individuals. Profiled with immunoSEQ multiplex PCR; TCRdb holds only in-frame clones, not every one. The sample has millions of clones; more than 80% are singletons. Sequencing input: naive CD4+ T cells sorted from blood. The subset here: CD45RA+ positively selected. These receptors all come from a man aged 18 to 30 in good health.

This chain joins TRBV11-2 and TRBJ1-2; TRBD1 agrees at 9 bases. J was trimmed by 1 base and V by 0 bases; bases with no gene match: 12. The CDR3 runs 19 residues. Germline CDR1 SGHAT, CDR2 FQNNGV. Written as DNA, the CDR3 is TGTGCCAGCAGCTTAGATCCGGGACAGGGAGGGGTGTATAACTATGGCTACACCTTC. It codes for CASSLDPGQGGVYNYGYTF.

The chain joins TRBV4-1 to TRBJ2-6; 7 bases align to TRBD2. Per germline, CDR1 MGHRA and CDR2 YSYEKL. The CDR3 sequence is 16 residues long. J lost 4 bases, V lost 0 bases, and 3 bases had no gene match. The DNA for the CDR3 is TGCGCCAGCAGCCAAGATGCGGGGGTCGGGGCCAACGTCCTGACTTTC. This encodes CASSQDAGVGANVLTF.

This clone was seen a handful of times. Written as DNA, the CDR3 is TGTGCCAGCAGTTACGGCGTAGCAGGAGAAGCTTTCTTT. It translates to CASSYGVAGEAFF. V is TRBV6-5 and J is TRBJ1-1; D unresolved. In germline, CDR1 is MNHEY, CDR2 SVGAGI. The CDR3 contains 13 residues. V was cut by 2 bases and J by 8 bases, with 12 bases left in between.

The chain carries TRBV6-1 and TRBJ1-2; D is perhaps TRBD1 (6 bases). The V and J ends lost 5 bases and 8 bases respectively, with 12 bases between them. Per the germline V gene, CDR1 is MNHNS and CDR2 is SASEGT. The CDR3 has 12 amino acids. This CDR3 reads CASSPNRAGYTF. In DNA form, the CDR3 reads TGTGCCAGCAGTCCCAACAGGGCCGGCTACACCTTC.

The V gene is TRBV18, the J gene TRBJ1-6; D possibly corresponds to TRBD1 (6 bases). Germline values: CDR1 KGHSH, CDR2 LQKENI. The CDR3 loop spans 14 amino acids. Trimming left V 5 bases short and J 9 bases short, with 14 bases between. The CDR3 coding sequence is TGTGCCAGCTCAATCGACAGGCTGAGTTCACCCCTCCACTTT. This gives the protein CASSIDRLSSPLHF.

The sample holds one count of this clone. The chain joins TRBV27 to TRBJ1-2; D gene unclear. This CDR3 has 14 amino acids. CDR1 and CDR2 from the germline V gene are MNHEY and SMNVEV (reference sequence). V was pared by 2 bases and J by 4 bases, with 11 bases between. CDR3 nucleotide sequence: TGTGCCAGCAGTTTAATCGAGGCCACCTATGGCTACACCTTC. This sequence encodes CASSLIEATYGYTF.

CDR3: CASSLATSSEQYF. The DNA for the CDR3 is TGTGCCAGCAGCTTAGCCACGAGCTCCGAGCAGTACTTC. This rearrangement joins TRBV7-2 to TRBJ2-7; D is unresolved. The CDR3 totals 13 residues. Germline CDR1 SGHTA, CDR2 FQGNSA. V was trimmed by 0 bases and J by 6 bases, leaving 9 bases between them.

The chain is built from TRBV7-2 and TRBJ2-7; 7 bases agree with TRBD2. The germline V gene encodes CDR1 SGHTA and CDR2 FQGNSA. The junction had 16 bases not matched to a gene; V was cut back by 5 bases and J by 0 bases. This CDR3 is built from 18 residues. CDR3: CASSREGGRPRFSYEQYF. The CDR3 bases are TGTGCCAGCAGCAGGGAGGGTGGGAGGCCACGATTCTCCTACGAGCAGTACTTC.

The chain employs TRBV27 and TRBJ1-1; D might be TRBD1 (5 bases). The CDR3 is made up of 14 amino acids. From germline, CDR1 is MNHEY and CDR2 SMNVEV (reference sequence). Trimming took 3 bases from V and 5 from J, leaving 13 bases between them. CDR3 sequence: CASSLDTRTTEAFF. CDR3 nucleotides: TGTGCCAGCAGTTTGGACACCCGAACAACTGAAGCTTTCTTT.

The rearrangement links TRBV11-2 to TRBJ2-5; TRBD1 is a possible D gene (5 bases). The CDR3 totals 14 residues. Germline-derived CDR1 and CDR2 are SGHAT and FQNNGV. Trimming pared 3 bases from V and 4 bases from J, leaving 12 bases between. The CDR3 DNA reads as TGTGCCAGCAGCTTTTCAGGGCGAGGAGAGACCCAGTACTTC. This codes for CASSFSGRGETQYF.

The V gene is TRBV10-1, the J gene TRBJ2-3; D might be TRBD2 (6 bases). The CDR3 loop spans 14 amino acids. Germline-derived CDR1 and CDR2 are WNHNN and SYGVQD (reference sequence). V lost 0 bases and J lost 6, with 10 bases in between. The chain's CDR3 is CASSESGLVDTQYF. The CDR3 DNA sequence: TGCGCCAGCAGTGAGTCGGGACTCGTGGATACGCAGTATTTT.

The rearrangement joins TRBV18 to TRBJ2-5; 10 nucleotides agree with TRBD2. CDR1 is KGHSH, CDR2 LQKENI, per germline. The CDR3 runs 16 residues. The trim removed 2 bases at V and 5 bases at J, leaving 8 bases unmatched. The CDR3 is CASSPWASGSRETQYF. The DNA for the CDR3 is TGTGCCAGCTCACCATGGGCTAGCGGGAGTCGGGAGACCCAGTACTTC.

The chain combines TRBV9 with TRBJ1-5, with TRBD1 matching over 7 bases. V trimming: 0 bases; J trimming: 3 bases; junction bases outside the gene matches: 3. This CDR3 comprises 15 residues. Germline loops: CDR1 SGDLS, CDR2 YYNGEE. The CDR3 DNA sequence: TGTGCCAGCAGCGTAGGGGGACAGCACAATCAGCCCCAGCATTTT. This codes for CASSVGGQHNQPQHF.

The gene calls are TRBV19 and TRBJ2-3, with TRBD2 matching over 9 bases. The CDR3 spans 16 residues. The trim removed 7 bases at V and 0 bases at J, leaving 8 bases unmatched. Germline values: CDR1 LNHDA, CDR2 SQIVND (reference sequence). CDR3 protein: CASKSGGITSTDTQYF. The CDR3 region has the DNA TGTGCCAGTAAAAGCGGGGGGATCACTAGCACAGATACGCAGTATTTT.

As regards this clone: The same CDR3 also results from other DNA sequences found in this sample. The chain employs TRBV18 and TRBJ1-2; D perhaps matches TRBD1 (5 bases). Germline V gene lookup returns CDR1 KGHSH and CDR2 LQKENI. Trimming pared 3 bases from V and 2 bases from J, leaving 10 bases between. CDR3 length equals 14 residues. The CDR3 DNA reads TGTGCCAGCTCACCGCAGGGTACGAACTATGGCTACACCTTC. Translating gives CASSPQGTNYGYTF.

This clone was detected once. The chain has TRBV6-5 and TRBJ1-2; 7 bases match TRBD1. The V segment lost 6 bases and the J segment 3 bases; nucleotides outside the gene matches: 4. CDR1 is MNHEY and CDR2 is SVGAGI in the germline V gene. There are 13 residues in the CDR3. Here the CDR3 reads CASSIGGDYGYTF. CDR3 bases: TGTGCCAGCAGCATAGGGGGCGACTATGGCTACACCTTC.

With regard to this clone: In the same sample, other DNA sequences code for this CDR3. The rearrangement links TRBV6-5 to TRBJ2-2, with D tentatively TRBD2 (6 bases). Germline V lookup: CDR1 MNHEY, CDR2 SVGAGI. Between the trimmed V and J ends, which lost 0 bases and 6 bases, there was a span of 8 bases. This CDR3 is built from 14 residues. This CDR3 reads CASSYSGGSGELFF. CDR3 DNA sequence: TGTGCCAGCAGTTACTCTGGGGGGTCCGGGGAGCTGTTTTTT.

V is TRBV27 and J is TRBJ1-6; 8 bases are shared with TRBD1. In germline, CDR1 is MNHEY, CDR2 SMNVEV (reference sequence). This CDR3 spans 15 amino acids. Trimming removed 7 bases from V and 7 bases from J; junction bases left unmatched: 9. CDR3 coding DNA: TGTGCCAGCATGAGGGACAGGAGCCTCAATTCACCCCTCCACTTT. Encoded protein: CASMRDRSLNSPLHF.

The V gene is TRBV6-5, the J gene TRBJ2-2; D gene uncertain. CDR3 length: 14 residues. The germline V and J ends were trimmed by 0 bases and 6 bases, with 8 bases remaining between them. Germline loops: CDR1 MNHEY, CDR2 SVGAGI. CDR3 in amino acids: CASSYSVPAGELFF. CDR3 in DNA: TGTGCCAGCAGTTACTCTGTCCCTGCCGGGGAGCTGTTTTTT.

This chain uses TRBV7-2 with TRBJ1-3; D may be TRBD1 (5 bases). Germline values: CDR1 SGHTA, CDR2 FQGNSA. The CDR3 is 15 amino acids. Trimming removed 5 bases at V and 3 bases at J, with 14 bases between. The CDR3 reads CASSRFSGSGNTIYF. Here the CDR3 DNA reads TGTGCCAGCAGCCGTTTTTCAGGGAGTGGAAACACCATATATTTT.

The sample holds a few counts of this clone. This sequence joins TRBV30 and TRBJ1-1; D is ambiguous. Trimming removed 3 bases from V and 5 bases from J, with 13 bases in between. CDR1 is GTSNPN and CDR2 is SVGIG in the germline V gene (reference sequence). The CDR3 runs 13 residues. CDR3 sequence reads: CAWSPGLGTEAFF. CDR3 nucleotide sequence: TGTGCCTGGAGCCCCGGGCTGGGAACTGAAGCTTTCTTT.

The rearrangement uses TRBV5-1 and TRBJ2-2; 9 nucleotides align to TRBD1. After removal of 9 bases from V and 0 bases from J, the junction contained 12 bases not matched to a gene. The CDR3 length is 17 residues. Germline CDR1 and CDR2: SGHRS and YFSETQ. CDR3 amino acids: CATQPGQGKPNTGELFF. In DNA, the CDR3 is TGCGCCACCCAGCCGGGACAGGGCAAGCCGAACACCGGGGAGCTGTTTTTT.

A word on this clone: Different DNA sequences within this sample yield the same CDR3. This chain connects TRBV9 to TRBJ1-4; D gene ambiguous. From germline, CDR1 is SGDLS and CDR2 YYNGEE. The CDR3 consists of 14 residues. With 4 bases removed from V and 0 bases from J, the gap between germline ends came to 7 bases. The CDR3 region has the DNA TGTGCCAGCAGCCCAAGTGCAACTAATGAAAAACTGTTTTTT. Its protein is CASSPSATNEKLFF.

The chain joins TRBV2 to TRBJ2-2; 14 bases line up with TRBD2. The CDR3 consists of 17 residues. V lost 5 bases to trimming and J lost 5 bases; unmatched junction nucleotides: 7. Germline CDR1 is SNHLY and CDR2 is FYNNEI. This CDR3 reads CASSQGLAGEGTGELFF. As DNA, the CDR3 is TGTGCCAGCAGTCAGGGACTAGCGGGAGAGGGGACCGGGGAGCTGTTTTTT.

This chain uses TRBV7-9 with TRBJ1-5; D call uncertain. This CDR3 is built from 14 residues. Germline V gives CDR1 SEHNR, CDR2 FQNEAQ (reference sequence). Trimming took 6 bases from V and 4 from J, leaving 13 bases between them. The CDR3 bases are TGTGCCAGCAGTTCCGACGGACTTAATCAGCCCCAGCATTTT. It specifies CASSSDGLNQPQHF.

V is TRBV5-6 and J is TRBJ2-2; 9 bases match TRBD1. CDR3 length equals 15 residues. Germline assignment: CDR1 SGHDT and CDR2 YYEEEE. V was pared by 5 bases and J by 5 bases, with 7 bases of the junction left unmatched. The CDR3 spells CASRWGDRVTGELFF. CDR3 bases: TGTGCCAGCAGATGGGGGGACAGGGTTACCGGGGAGCTGTTTTTT.

The V gene is TRBV19, the J gene TRBJ2-5; 10 bases are a match to TRBD2. The CDR3 consists of 15 residues. V was pared by 3 bases and J by 2 bases, with 3 bases of the junction left unmatched. Germline V CDR1 and CDR2: LNHDA, SQIVND (reference sequence). The CDR3 coding sequence is TGTGCCAGTAGTATCACTAGCGGGGTTCAAGAGACCCAGTACTTC. The encoded protein is CASSITSGVQETQYF.

The rearrangement links TRBV2 to TRBJ1-3; a weak D match, TRBD1 (6 bases). The ends were cut back, 4 bases at V and 3 bases at J, with 7 bases in the middle. Germline V gene lookup returns CDR1 SNHLY and CDR2 FYNNEI. The CDR3 is 13 residues long. CDR3 amino acids: CASSAGVGNTIYF. CDR3 DNA sequence: TGTGCCAGCAGTGCAGGGGTTGGAAACACCATATATTTT.

This chain joins TRBV15 and TRBJ1-5; D unresolved. V shed 1 base and J shed 8 bases, with 9 bases lying between them. Per germline, CDR1 LNHNV and CDR2 YYDKDF (reference sequence). This CDR3 comprises 13 residues. Here the CDR3 DNA reads TGTGCCACCAGCAGAGCGCAAGAGGAGCCCCAGCATTTT. It specifies CATSRAQEEPQHF.

This rearrangement joins TRBV4-3 to TRBJ2-1; the D gene is possibly TRBD2 (6 bases). Germline CDR1 is LGHNA and CDR2 is YSLEER. Trimming pared 1 base from V and 6 bases from J, leaving 16 bases between. The CDR3 covers 16 residues. The CDR3 here is CASSQAHYLGGNEQFF. DNA of the CDR3: TGCGCCAGCAGCCAAGCGCACTACCTCGGGGGCAATGAGCAGTTCTTC.

The genes are TRBV9 and TRBJ2-5; 11 positions agree with TRBD2. The trim removed 3 bases at V and 0 bases at J, leaving 4 bases unmatched. The CDR3 has 16 residues. The germline gives CDR1 SGDLS, CDR2 YYNGEE. This chain's CDR3 is CASSDGTSGNQETQYF. The CDR3 region has the DNA TGTGCCAGCAGCGATGGGACTAGCGGTAACCAAGAGACCCAGTACTTC.